The present entry profiles one T cell receptor (beta chain) with its context. The source of the sample is a study of T cell changes during pregnancy in multiple sclerosis. Germline lookup yields CDR1 MNHNY and CDR2 SVGAGI (reference sequence). This CDR3 spans 12 amino acids. V was pared by 8 bases and J by 4 bases, with 4 bases of the junction left unmatched. Profiled with immunoSEQ multiplex PCR; TCRdb holds only in-frame clones, not every one. This table has 60,000 to 75,000 clones, about 91% appearing once. This chain uses TRBV6-6 with TRBJ2-5; 7 nucleotides agree with TRBD2. The receptor was isolated from a female donor with multiple sclerosis, enrolled in a pregnancy study. The specimen was peripheral blood, collected after pregnancy. The CDR3 is CASGAGVETQYF. As DNA, the CDR3 is TGTGCCAGCGGGGCGGGAGTAGAGACCCAGTACTTC.